This T cell receptor beta chain was profiled in a study of OX40 agonist ivuxolimab in advanced cancers. Study-level results: Clonal expansion from baseline to week 6 occurred in both CD4+ and CD8+ T cells.

Produced via immunoSEQ multiplex PCR; TCRdb's table is partial and in-frame only. The table records tens of thousands of clones, around 94% of them present only once. As concerns this clone: What it recognizes is unknown.

Germline values: CDR1 SGDLS, CDR2 YYNGEE. J gave up 9 bases and V 5 bases, and 13 bases lay outside the gene matches. The CDR3 loop spans 15 amino acids. The V gene is TRBV9, the J gene TRBJ2-1; 8 bases match TRBD2. Sequenced material: CD4+ or CD8+ T cells sorted from blood, taken in a trial of the OX40 agonist ivuxolimab. This sequence originates from an adult with an advanced solid tumor such as melanoma, head and neck, liver or kidney cancer. The DNA for the CDR3 is TGTGCCAGCAGTGAATCGGGACTAGTAGATGGTGAGCAGTTCTTC. Translating gives CASSESGLVDGEQFF.